A selection of T cell receptor beta chains follows, all from one sample in a study of T cell responses to AZD1222 COVID-19 vaccine. The method was immunoSEQ multiplex PCR; TCRdb's version includes in-frame clones alone and lacks a portion of them. In the table there are roughly 40,000 clones, approximately 85% of which are singletons. The sample here was peripheral blood, taken 28 days after the second dose of the MenACWY control vaccine. These TCRs come from an adult who received the MenACWY meningococcal vaccine as a control. The CDR3 runs from the conserved cysteine through the conserved F or W. Each record gives: CDR3 protein, CDR3 DNA, D gene, CDR3 length, clone size, J gene, V gene. A D gene is named only where the DNA matches it firmly. The size of a clone is reported for some rows only, either as once, few or many, or as a class for expanded clones.

CASSEFTGELFF,TGTGCCAGCAGCGAGTTCACCGGGGAGCTGTTTTTT,NA,12,NA,TRBJ2-2,TRBV6-5
CAISEWGGEQFF,TGTGCCATCAGTGAGTGGGGGGGAGAGCAGTTCTTC,TRBD2,12,once,TRBJ2-1,TRBV10-3
CASSSRTGPSGNTIYF,TGTGCCAGCAGCTCAAGGACGGGGCCCTCTGGAAACACCATATATTTT,NA,16,NA,TRBJ1-3,TRBV5-8
CASSIRTGLNEKLFF,TGTGCCAGCAGCATCAGGACAGGGTTGAATGAAAAACTGTTTTTT,TRBD1,15,NA,TRBJ1-4,TRBV5-4
CASRIGQGSQPQHF,TGTGCCAGCAGAATCGGACAGGGTAGTCAGCCCCAGCATTTT,TRBD1,14,NA,TRBJ1-5,TRBV2
CASSLGLAKNIQYF,TGTGCCAGCAGCCTGGGACTAGCCAAAAACATTCAGTACTTC,NA,14,NA,TRBJ2-4,TRBV2
CASSLGQLGTDTQYF,TGCGCCAGCAGCTTGGGGCAGTTGGGCACAGATACGCAGTATTTT,NA,15,NA,TRBJ2-3,TRBV5-1
CASSFGGSGNQPQHF,TGTGCCAGCAGCTTCGGGGGCTCGGGCAATCAGCCCCAGCATTTT,NA,15,NA,TRBJ1-5,TRBV7-8
CASSSTTSGSSKNIQYF,TGTGCCAGCAGTTCCACGACTAGCGGGAGTTCCAAAAACATTCAGTACTTC,TRBD2,17,NA,TRBJ2-4,TRBV27
CASIGPEAFF,TGTGCCAGTATTGGGCCTGAAGCTTTCTTT,NA,10,NA,TRBJ1-1,TRBV19
CASSEWPSENEQYF,TGCGCCAGCAGTGAGTGGCCTAGCGAGAACGAGCAGTACTTC,NA,14,NA,TRBJ2-7,TRBV10-1
CASSLAAGYTDTQYF,TGTGCCAGCAGCTTAGCGGCAGGATACACAGATACGCAGTATTTT,NA,15,NA,TRBJ2-3,TRBV7-2
CASSYSRLAGPNEQFF,TGTGCCAGCAGTTACTCTCGACTAGCGGGACCTAATGAGCAGTTCTTC,TRBD2,16,NA,TRBJ2-1,TRBV6-5
CASSFPTPARNSGANVLTF,TGTGCCAGCAGCTTCCCAACGCCAGCCAGGAACTCTGGGGCCAACGTCCTGACTTTC,NA,19,NA,TRBJ2-6,TRBV5-4
CASSIDGRKWNTEAFF,TGTGCCAGTAGTATAGATGGAAGGAAATGGAACACTGAAGCTTTCTTT,NA,16,NA,TRBJ1-1,TRBV19
CASGRLHTSYEQYF,TGTGCCAGCGGACGGCTCCATACTTCCTACGAGCAGTACTTC,NA,14,NA,TRBJ2-7,TRBV6-5
CASSLVGNEQFF,TGTGCCAGCAGTTTAGTTGGAAATGAGCAGTTCTTC,NA,12,NA,TRBJ2-1,TRBV28
CASSEGQGYGYTF,TGTGCCAGCAGCGAAGGACAGGGTTATGGCTACACCTTC,TRBD1,13,NA,TRBJ1-2,TRBV9
CASSHLAEMNTGELFF,TGTGCCAGCAGCCACTTAGCCGAAATGAACACCGGGGAGCTGTTTTTT,NA,16,NA,TRBJ2-2,TRBV9
CASSFDSIHEQYF,TGTGCCAGCAGCTTCGACAGTATCCACGAGCAGTACTTC,NA,13,few,TRBJ2-7,TRBV7-2
CASSSPTGVGAEAFF,TGCGCCAGCAGCTCCCCGACAGGGGTTGGGGCTGAAGCTTTCTTT,TRBD1,15,NA,TRBJ1-1,TRBV5-1
CASSQVPRGIMYF,TGTGCCAGCAGCCAAGTTCCCAGGGGGATTATGTACTTC,TRBD1,13,NA,TRBJ2-5,TRBV3-1/TRBV3-2
CATKEWGHGYTF,TGTGCCACCAAAGAATGGGGTCATGGCTACACCTTC,NA,12,NA,TRBJ1-2,TRBV2
CAEGRVLDNTIYF,TGTGCCGAAGGGAGGGTTCTGGACAACACCATATATTTT,NA,13,once,TRBJ1-3,TRBV2
CASSRGKYNEQFF,TGTGCCAGCAGCCGGGGCAAGTACAATGAGCAGTTCTTC,NA,13,once,TRBJ2-1,TRBV13
CASSIKGGNQPQHF,TGTGCCAGTAGTATTAAGGGGGGAAATCAGCCCCAGCATTTT,NA,14,NA,TRBJ1-5,TRBV19
CASSLGTGRRNTEAFF,TGCGCCAGCAGCCTCGGGACAGGGAGGAGGAACACTGAAGCTTTCTTT,TRBD1,16,NA,TRBJ1-1,TRBV4-1
CASSPRRGEQFF,TGTGCCAGCAGCCCGCGACGGGGTGAGCAGTTCTTC,NA,12,NA,TRBJ2-1,TRBV6-5
CASSRTLLASEQFF,TGTGCCAGCAGTCGCACCCTTCTAGCGTCCGAGCAGTTCTTC,NA,14,NA,TRBJ2-1,TRBV27
CASSSLVGEGGETQYF,TGTGCCAGCAGCTCCCTCGTAGGTGAGGGCGGGGAGACCCAGTACTTC,NA,16,NA,TRBJ2-5,TRBV3-1/TRBV3-2
CASWGQAFYNEQFF,TGTGCCAGCTGGGGACAGGCCTTCTACAATGAGCAGTTCTTC,TRBD1,14,NA,TRBJ2-1,TRBV18
CASSFVGAANTEAFF,TGCGCCAGCAGCTTTGTTGGGGCAGCGAACACTGAAGCTTTCTTT,NA,15,NA,TRBJ1-1,TRBV5-1
CATSPGLAAYEQYF,TGTGCCACCAGCCCGGGACTAGCGGCCTACGAGCAGTACTTC,TRBD2,14,NA,TRBJ2-7,TRBV15
CATSLLAVGEQYF,TGTGCCACCAGCTTGCTCGCGGTTGGCGAGCAGTACTTC,NA,13,NA,TRBJ2-7,TRBV15